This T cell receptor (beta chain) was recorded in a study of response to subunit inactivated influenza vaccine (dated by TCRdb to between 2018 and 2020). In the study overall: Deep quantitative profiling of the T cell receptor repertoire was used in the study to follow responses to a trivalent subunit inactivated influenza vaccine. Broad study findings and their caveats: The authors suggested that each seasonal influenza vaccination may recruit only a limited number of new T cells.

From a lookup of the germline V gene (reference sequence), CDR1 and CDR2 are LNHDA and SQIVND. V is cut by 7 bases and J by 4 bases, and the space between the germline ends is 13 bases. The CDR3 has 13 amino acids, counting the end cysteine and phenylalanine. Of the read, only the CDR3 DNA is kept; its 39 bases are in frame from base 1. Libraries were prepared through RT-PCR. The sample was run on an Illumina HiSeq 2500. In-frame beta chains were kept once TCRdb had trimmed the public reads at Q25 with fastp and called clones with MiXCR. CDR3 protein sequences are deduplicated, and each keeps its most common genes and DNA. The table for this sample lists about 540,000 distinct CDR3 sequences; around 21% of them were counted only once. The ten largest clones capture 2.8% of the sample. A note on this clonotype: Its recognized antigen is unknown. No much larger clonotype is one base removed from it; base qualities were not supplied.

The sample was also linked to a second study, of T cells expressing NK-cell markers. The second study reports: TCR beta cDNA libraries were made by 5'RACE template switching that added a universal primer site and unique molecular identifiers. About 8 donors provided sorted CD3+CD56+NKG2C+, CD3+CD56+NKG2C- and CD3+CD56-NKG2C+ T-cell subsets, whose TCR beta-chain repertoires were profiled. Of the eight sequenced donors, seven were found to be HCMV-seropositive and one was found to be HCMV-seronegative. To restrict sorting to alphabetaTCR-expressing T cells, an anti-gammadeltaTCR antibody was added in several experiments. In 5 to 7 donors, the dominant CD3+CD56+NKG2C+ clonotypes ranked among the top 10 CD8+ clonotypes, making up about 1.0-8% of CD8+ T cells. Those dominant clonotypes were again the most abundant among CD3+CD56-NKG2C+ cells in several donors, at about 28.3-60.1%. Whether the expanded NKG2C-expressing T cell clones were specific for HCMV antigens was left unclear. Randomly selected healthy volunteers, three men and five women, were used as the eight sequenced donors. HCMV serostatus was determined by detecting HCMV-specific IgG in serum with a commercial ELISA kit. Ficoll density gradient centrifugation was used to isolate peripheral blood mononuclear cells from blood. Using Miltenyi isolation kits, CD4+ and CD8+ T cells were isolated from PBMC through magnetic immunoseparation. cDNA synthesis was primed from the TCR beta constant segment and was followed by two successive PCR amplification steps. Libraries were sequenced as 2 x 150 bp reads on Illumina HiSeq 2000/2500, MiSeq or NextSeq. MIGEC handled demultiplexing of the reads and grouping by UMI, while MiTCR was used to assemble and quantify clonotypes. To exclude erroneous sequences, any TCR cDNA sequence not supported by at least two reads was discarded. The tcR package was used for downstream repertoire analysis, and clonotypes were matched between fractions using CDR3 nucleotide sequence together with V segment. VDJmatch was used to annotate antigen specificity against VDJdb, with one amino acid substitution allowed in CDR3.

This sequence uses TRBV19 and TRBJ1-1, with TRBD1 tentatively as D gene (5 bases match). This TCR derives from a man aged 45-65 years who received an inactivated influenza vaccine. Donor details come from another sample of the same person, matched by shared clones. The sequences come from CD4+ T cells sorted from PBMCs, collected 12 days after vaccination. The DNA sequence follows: TGTGCCAGTAAAGTTGTGGGGCCCACTGAAGCTTTCTTT. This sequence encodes CASKVVGPTEAFF.